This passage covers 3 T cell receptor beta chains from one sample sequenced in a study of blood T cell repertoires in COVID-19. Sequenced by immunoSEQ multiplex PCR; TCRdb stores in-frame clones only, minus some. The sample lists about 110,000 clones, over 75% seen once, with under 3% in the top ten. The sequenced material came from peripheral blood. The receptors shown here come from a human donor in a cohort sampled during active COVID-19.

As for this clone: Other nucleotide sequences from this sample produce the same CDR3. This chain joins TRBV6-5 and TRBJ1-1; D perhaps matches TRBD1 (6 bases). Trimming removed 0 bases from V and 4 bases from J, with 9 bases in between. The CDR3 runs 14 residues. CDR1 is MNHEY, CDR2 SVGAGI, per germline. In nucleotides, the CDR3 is TGTGCCAGCAGTTACTCGAGAGGGGGCACTGAAGCTTTCTTT. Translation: CASSYSRGGTEAFF.

CDR3 DNA sequence: TGTGCCAGCAGCCAAGACCTTGTCGGAGGGGCCAAAAACATTCAGTACTTC. As protein: CASSQDLVGGAKNIQYF. The gene calls are TRBV4-2 and TRBJ2-4; D perhaps matches TRBD2 (6 bases). Germline loops: CDR1 LGHNA, CDR2 YNFKEQ. Trimming removed 0 bases from V and 1 base from J, with 13 bases in between. The CDR3 loop spans 17 amino acids.

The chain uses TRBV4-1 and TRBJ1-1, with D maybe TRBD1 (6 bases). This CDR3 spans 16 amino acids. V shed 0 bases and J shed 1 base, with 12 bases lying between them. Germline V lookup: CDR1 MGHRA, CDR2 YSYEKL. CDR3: CASSQDKGHPNTEAFF. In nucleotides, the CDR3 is TGCGCCAGCAGCCAAGATAAGGGACACCCGAACACTGAAGCTTTCTTT.